Described below is a single TCR beta chain sequence and its context. Unsorted PBMC DNA underwent sequencing on ten immunoSEQ deep assay plates. Repertoires were generated with immunoSEQ multiplex PCR, while TCRdb's copy carries only in-frame clones and drops some. The sample includes about 470,000 clones, roughly 80% seen only once; the top ten take over 10%. The sample is drawn from a study of shared clonotypes between healthy human individuals. V shed 3 bases and J 4 bases; nucleotides not matched to a gene: 5. The CDR3 is 14 residues long. Germline assignment: CDR1 MNHNS and CDR2 SASEGT. The TCR sequence derives from a woman aged 35 to 49 in good health. Some clones in this sample may be carry-over from other donors' samples. The chain links TRBV6-1 to TRBJ1-2; 7 bases map to TRBD1. Input material: PBMCs. Here the CDR3 reads CASSDSGQPYGYTF. The CDR3 bases are TGTGCCAGCAGTGATTCGGGACAGCCCTATGGCTACACCTTC.